The T cell receptor beta chain under discussion was sequenced for a study of T cell clonality in common variable immunodeficiency. This clone was recorded a few times. No antigen is known for it. Read data end 3 residues before the CDR3 end; the end is taken from the germline J gene. Study-level results: Shared TCRbeta clones were fewer between CVID subjects than controls. Common variable immunodeficiency TCR beta sequences reportedly had fewer deletions and N-nucleotide insertions.

V was shortened by 3 bases and J by 4 bases, with 12 bases between the two germline ends. The CDR3 sequence is 14 residues long. Germline V gene data show CDR1 as KGHSH and CDR2 as LQKENI. Donors gave roughly 4.5 to 8 ml heparinized peripheral whole blood. Measured with immunoSEQ multiplex PCR; TCRdb has only the in-frame clones, and not every one. The data show about 42,000 clones, none appearing only once, with around 5.8% held by the ten largest. The sequenced sample consisted of peripheral blood mononuclear cells. V is TRBV18 and J is TRBJ1-2; D possibly corresponds to TRBD1 (6 bases). The TCR was taken from a human donor with common variable immunodeficiency. The CDR3 sequence: CASSPGGAGYGYTF. The sequenced CDR3 bases are TGTGCCAGCTCACCTGGGGGGGCAGGCTATGGC.